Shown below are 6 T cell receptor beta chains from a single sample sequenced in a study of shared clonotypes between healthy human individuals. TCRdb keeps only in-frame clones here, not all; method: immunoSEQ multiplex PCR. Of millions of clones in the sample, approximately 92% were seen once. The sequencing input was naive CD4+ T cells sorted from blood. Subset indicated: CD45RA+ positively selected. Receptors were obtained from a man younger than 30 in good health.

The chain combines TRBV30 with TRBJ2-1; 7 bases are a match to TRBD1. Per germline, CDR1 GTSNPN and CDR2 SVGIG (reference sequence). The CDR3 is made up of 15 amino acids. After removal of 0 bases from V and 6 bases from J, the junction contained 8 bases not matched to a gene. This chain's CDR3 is CAWSVRGGPGNEQFF. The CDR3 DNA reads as TGTGCCTGGAGTGTACGAGGGGGCCCGGGCAATGAGCAGTTCTTC.

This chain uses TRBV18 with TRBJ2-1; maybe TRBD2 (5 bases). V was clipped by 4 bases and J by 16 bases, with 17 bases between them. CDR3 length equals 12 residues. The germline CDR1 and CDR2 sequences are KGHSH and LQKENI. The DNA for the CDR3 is TGTGCCAGCTCACACTCCGGACCCACGGGATTCTTC. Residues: CASSHSGPTGFF.

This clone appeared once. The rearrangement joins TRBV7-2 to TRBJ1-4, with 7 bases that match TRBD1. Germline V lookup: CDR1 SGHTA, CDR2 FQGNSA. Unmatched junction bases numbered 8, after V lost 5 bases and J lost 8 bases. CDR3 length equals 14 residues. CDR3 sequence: CASSRTGTVEKLFF. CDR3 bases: TGTGCCAGCAGCCGTACCGGGACAGTCGAAAAACTGTTTTTT.

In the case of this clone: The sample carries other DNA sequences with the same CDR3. CDR3 DNA: TGTGCCAGCAGCTTAAGTCAGGGGGACGAGCAGTACTTC. It yields the protein CASSLSQGDEQYF. The V call is TRBV7-3, the J call TRBJ2-7, with 7 positions matching TRBD1. The germline CDR1 and CDR2 sequences are SGHTA and FQGTGA. Unmatched junction bases numbered 2, after V lost 1 base and J lost 5 bases. The CDR3 contains 13 residues.

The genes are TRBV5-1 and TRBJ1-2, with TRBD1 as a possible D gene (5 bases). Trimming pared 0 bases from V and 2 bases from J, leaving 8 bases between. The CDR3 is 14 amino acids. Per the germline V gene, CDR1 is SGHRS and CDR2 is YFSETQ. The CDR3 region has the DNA TGCGCCAGCAGCTTGGAGGGACTGAACTATGGCTACACCTTC. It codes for CASSLEGLNYGYTF.

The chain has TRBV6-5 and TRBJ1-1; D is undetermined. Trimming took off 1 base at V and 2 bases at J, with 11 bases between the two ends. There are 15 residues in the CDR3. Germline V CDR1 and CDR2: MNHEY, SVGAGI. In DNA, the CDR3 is TGTGCCAGCAGTTACTTAGGGCAGCCAAACACTGAAGCTTTCTTT. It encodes CASSYLGQPNTEAFF.